This T cell receptor beta chain was sequenced in a study of T cell responses to AZD1222 COVID-19 vaccine. Study results and limitations: The peak T cell response came first, and repertoires were sampled only after it. Two doses of AZD1222 preceded a rise in Spike-specific TCR breadth and depth. Seropositive at baseline were only a handful of AZD1222 recipients. Dominant at 160-218 and 743-854, vaccine-associated CD4 TCRs also spanned spike.

Sequenced by immunoSEQ multiplex PCR; TCRdb stores in-frame clones only, minus some. The sample shows about 140,000 clones, and 2% to 2.5% sits with its ten largest clones. About this clone itself: Its specificity is not known.

CDR1 is SGHAT, CDR2 FQNNGV, per germline. CDR3 length: 18 residues. Trimming left V 5 bases short and J 2 bases short, with 23 bases between. This TCR derives from an adult in good health. The source material was peripheral blood. The V and J genes are TRBV11-2 and TRBJ2-3; the D gene is possibly TRBD1 (6 bases). The DNA of the CDR3 is TGTGCCAGCAGCCCCCTGGGGGCCAATCGAATTTCCACAGATACGCAGTATTTT. Translated, it gives CASSPLGANRISTDTQYF.